This T cell receptor beta chain was retrieved from a study of beta chain features in type 1 diabetes (dated by TCRdb to 2016 to 2018). Regarding the study in general: Patients and healthy donors did not differ in mean age, gender distribution, total cell number or subset yield. Across all samples, fewer than 130 million sorted cells were examined, and cell number per subset correlated strongly with RNA yield. In the study, TCRB repertoires of sorted circulating CD4+ T cell subsets from recently diagnosed type 1 diabetes patients were compared with those of matched healthy donors. Whereas all 30 or so donors provided naive and central memory subsets, regulatory and stem cell-like memory subsets were isolated from just 8 patients and roughly 8 healthy donors. The paper as a whole reports these results and caveats: HLA sub-analyses involved small numbers of individuals, so any influence of HLA type on TCRB rearrangement remained unresolved. Naive, central memory and regulatory TCRB repertoires appeared to be more similar among patients than among healthy donors. At VDJ recombination sites, type 1 diabetes patients had fewer insertions and more deleted nucleotides, which implies abnormalities in thymic rearrangement. A moderate but significant shortening of TCRB CDR3 length was observed in type 1 diabetes patients in all four CD4+ subsets. Shorter templates might have been favored by PCR, but patient and control samples were amplified and corrected together, so both groups would have been affected equally by any skew. Because cDNA rather than genomic DNA was sequenced, highly expressing activated cells could have been over-represented, although no difference in activation and CD3 levels was found between groups.

The High Capacity cDNA Reverse Transcription Kit was used to reverse transcribe all of the isolated RNA, meaning that expressed TCRB transcripts were what got sequenced. Deep immunoSEQ sequencing was performed on naive, central memory and regulatory T cell samples, with an average of around 3.4 million total reads per sample. Sorted cells were lysed in RLT buffer, and RNA was extracted using DNase-treated RNeasy Micro or Mini kits according to cell number. To prevent cross-contamination, each cell subset was processed individually, whereas patient and healthy donor samples were processed jointly. Using the immunoSEQ multiplex PCR, TCRB sequences were amplified from cDNA into 87-bp fragments spanning the CDR3 region. Sequencing of the amplicons was performed on the Illumina HiSeq platform. The authors processed their data as follows. PCR bias was corrected computationally using synthetic template baselines, and reads within Hamming distance 2 were collapsed, with unmergeable singletons discarded. Reads were aligned against IMGT to assign V, D and J genes, CDR3 length and insertions or deletions at six rearrangement sites. Clonotype counts were normalized to sorted cell number within each subset before computing true diversity and Gini coefficients with the tcR R package. The overlap coefficient, calculated on TCRB nucleotide sequences, was used to quantify repertoire sharing. Not all clones reach the TCRdb copy of this immuneACCESS table, which keeps in-frame sequences only. Checked studies attribute under half of the gap to unresolved V genes and leave the rest unexplained. V, J and clone size are taken as reported in that table, and D and trimming were inferred from the DNA itself. The table for this sample lists roughly 150,000 clones; about a tenth of them were counted only once. Of the sample, more than 0.45% falls within the top ten clones.

Via the germline V gene (reference sequence), CDR1 is SGHAT and CDR2 FQDESV. V ends up 3 bases short and J 3 bases short, with an unmatched junction base count of 3. From the cysteine up to the phenylalanine, the CDR3 has a length of 14 residues. Solely the CDR3 DNA is kept, with 42 bases framed from the first base. Each donor gave one peripheral blood draw, about 100 mL on average, collected into heparinised tubes. A BD FACSAria II and a panel including CD45RO, CCR7, CD25, CD127, CD95 and CD27 were used to sort naive, central memory, regulatory and stem cell-like memory CD4+ T cells. A purity above 95% was achieved for all sorted populations. PBMCs were isolated immediately by Lymphoprep density gradient centrifugation and stained directly without culture. So that batch effects would be minimized, each experiment stained and sorted samples in pairs, pairing one healthy donor with one patient. Comment on this clone: Its recognized antigen is unknown. It has no much larger one-base neighbor in the sample; base qualities were not kept.

What was sequenced was central memory CD4+ T cells from blood. This chain is built from TRBV11-1 and TRBJ2-5; 8 bases in the middle match TRBD2. This clonotype was sampled from a young man with type 1 diabetes. The CDR3 reads as follows: CASSLLLAEETQYF. Here is the DNA: TGTGCCAGCAGCTTGTTACTAGCGGAAGAGACCCAGTACTTC.